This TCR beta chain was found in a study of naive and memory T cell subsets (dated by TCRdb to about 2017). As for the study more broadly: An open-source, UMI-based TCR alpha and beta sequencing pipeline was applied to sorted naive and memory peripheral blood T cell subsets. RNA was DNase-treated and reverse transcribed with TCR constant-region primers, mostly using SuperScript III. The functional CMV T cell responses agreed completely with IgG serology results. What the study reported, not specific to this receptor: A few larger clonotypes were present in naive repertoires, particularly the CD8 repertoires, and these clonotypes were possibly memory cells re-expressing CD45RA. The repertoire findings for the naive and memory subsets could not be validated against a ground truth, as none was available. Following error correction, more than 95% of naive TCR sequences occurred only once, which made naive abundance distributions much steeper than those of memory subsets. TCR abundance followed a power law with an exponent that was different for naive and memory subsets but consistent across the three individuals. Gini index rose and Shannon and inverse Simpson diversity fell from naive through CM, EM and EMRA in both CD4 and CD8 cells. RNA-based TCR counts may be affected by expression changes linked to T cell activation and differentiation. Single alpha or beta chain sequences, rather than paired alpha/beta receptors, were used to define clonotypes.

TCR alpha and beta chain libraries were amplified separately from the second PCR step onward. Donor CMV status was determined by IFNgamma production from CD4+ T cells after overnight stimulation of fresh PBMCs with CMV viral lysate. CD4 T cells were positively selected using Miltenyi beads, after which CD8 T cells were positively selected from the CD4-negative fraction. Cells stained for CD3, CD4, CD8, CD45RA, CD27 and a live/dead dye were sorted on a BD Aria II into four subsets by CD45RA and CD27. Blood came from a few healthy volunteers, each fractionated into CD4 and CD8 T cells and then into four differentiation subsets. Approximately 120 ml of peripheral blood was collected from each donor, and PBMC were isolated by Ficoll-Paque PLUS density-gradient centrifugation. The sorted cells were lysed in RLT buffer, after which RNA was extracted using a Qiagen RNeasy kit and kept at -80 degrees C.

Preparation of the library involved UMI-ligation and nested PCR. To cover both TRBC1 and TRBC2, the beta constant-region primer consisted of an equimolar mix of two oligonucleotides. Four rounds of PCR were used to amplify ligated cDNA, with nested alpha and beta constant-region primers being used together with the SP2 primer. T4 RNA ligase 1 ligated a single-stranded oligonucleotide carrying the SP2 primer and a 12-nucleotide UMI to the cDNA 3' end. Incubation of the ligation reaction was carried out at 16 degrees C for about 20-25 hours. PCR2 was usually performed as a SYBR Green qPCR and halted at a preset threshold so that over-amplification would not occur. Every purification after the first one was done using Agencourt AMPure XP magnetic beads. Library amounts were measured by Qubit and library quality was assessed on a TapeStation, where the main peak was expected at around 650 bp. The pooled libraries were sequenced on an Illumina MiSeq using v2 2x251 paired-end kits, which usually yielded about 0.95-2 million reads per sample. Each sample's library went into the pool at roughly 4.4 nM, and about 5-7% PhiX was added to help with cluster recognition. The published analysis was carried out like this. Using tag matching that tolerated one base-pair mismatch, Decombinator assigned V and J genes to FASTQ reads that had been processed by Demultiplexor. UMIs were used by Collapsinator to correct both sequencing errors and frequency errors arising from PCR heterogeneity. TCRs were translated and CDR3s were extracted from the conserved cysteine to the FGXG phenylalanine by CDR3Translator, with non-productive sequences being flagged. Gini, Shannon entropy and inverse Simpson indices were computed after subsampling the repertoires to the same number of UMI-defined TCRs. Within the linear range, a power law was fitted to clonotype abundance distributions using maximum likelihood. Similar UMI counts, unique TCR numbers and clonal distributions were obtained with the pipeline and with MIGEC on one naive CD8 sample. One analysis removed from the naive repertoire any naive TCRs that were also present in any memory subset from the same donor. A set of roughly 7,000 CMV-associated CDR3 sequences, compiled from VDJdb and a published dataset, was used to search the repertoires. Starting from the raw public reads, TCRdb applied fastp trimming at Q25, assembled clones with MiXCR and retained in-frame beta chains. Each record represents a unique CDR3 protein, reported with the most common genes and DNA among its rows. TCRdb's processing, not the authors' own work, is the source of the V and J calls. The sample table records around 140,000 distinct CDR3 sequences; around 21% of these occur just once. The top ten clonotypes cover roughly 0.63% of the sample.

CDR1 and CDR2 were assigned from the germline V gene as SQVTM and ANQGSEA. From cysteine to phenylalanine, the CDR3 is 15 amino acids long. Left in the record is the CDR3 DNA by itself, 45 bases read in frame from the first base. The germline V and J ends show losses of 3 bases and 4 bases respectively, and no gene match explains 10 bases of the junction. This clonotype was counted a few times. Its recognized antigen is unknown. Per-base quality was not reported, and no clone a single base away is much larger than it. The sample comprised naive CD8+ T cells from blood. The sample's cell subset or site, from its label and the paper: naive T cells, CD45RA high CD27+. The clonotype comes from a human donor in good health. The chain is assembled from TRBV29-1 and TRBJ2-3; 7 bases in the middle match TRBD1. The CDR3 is CSVEGQQDIADTQYF. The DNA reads TGCAGCGTTGAGGGACAGCAGGATATAGCAGATACGCAGTATTTT.